This T cell receptor beta chain was obtained from a study of shared clonotypes between healthy human individuals. Study in general: For every donor, three CD4 naive, three CD4 memory, two CD8 naive and one CD8 memory plates were used. Findings and limits, study-wide: How much donors shared clonotypes was expected to be affected by sequencing depth. Estimated clonotype richness was generally higher in naive than memory subsets.

Every contributor of samples was a Caucasian grown-up residing in Nashville, Tennessee. Only in-frame clones appear in the TCRdb table, and some are missing; sequencing was by immunoSEQ multiplex PCR. The sample shows about 980,000 clones, approximately 76% of them seen only once. CDR3 length equals 14 residues. Per germline, CDR1 SEHNR and CDR2 FQNEAQ (reference sequence). Trimming cost V 3 bases and J 7 bases; bases outside gene matches: 1. Concerning this clone itself: Its antigen is still unknown.

This clonotype originated in a man younger than 35 in good health. Material for sequencing was memory CD4+ T cells sorted from blood. Subset defined: CD45RA-negative fraction. This chain joins TRBV7-9 and TRBJ1-4; 11 bases map to TRBD1. CDR3 amino acids: CASSLDRGLEKLFF. CDR3 coding DNA: TGTGCCAGCAGCTTGGACAGGGGGCTTGAAAAACTGTTTTTT.